Below, one T cell receptor (beta chain) is given with its context. The sample belongs to a study of graft-versus-host responses after intestinal transplantation. Overall study context: The transplants performed in recipients were multivisceral, liver-intestinal, or isolated intestinal. Recipients uniformly received anti-thymocyte globulin induction, followed by tacrolimus and steroids for approximately 3 years.

Lamina propria and intraepithelial lymphocytes were released by processing graft tissue. TCRdb keeps only in-frame clones here, not all; method: immunoSEQ multiplex PCR. The sample has about 13,000 clones, around two thirds seen once. The receptor was derived from a human patient who received an intestinal transplant, so some T cells may come from the graft donor. The sequencing used ileum tissue, collected 16 days after intestinal transplant.

As DNA, the CDR3 is TGTGCCAGCAGCGTAGGACAGGGAGCCTACGAGCAGTACTTC. This gives the protein CASSVGQGAYEQYF. This chain joins TRBV9 and TRBJ2-7; 7 nucleotides align to TRBD1. Germline trimming cut 0 bases from V and 2 bases from J; bases unmatched to any gene: 2. This CDR3 is 14 amino acids long. Germline V CDR1 and CDR2: SGDLS, YYNGEE.